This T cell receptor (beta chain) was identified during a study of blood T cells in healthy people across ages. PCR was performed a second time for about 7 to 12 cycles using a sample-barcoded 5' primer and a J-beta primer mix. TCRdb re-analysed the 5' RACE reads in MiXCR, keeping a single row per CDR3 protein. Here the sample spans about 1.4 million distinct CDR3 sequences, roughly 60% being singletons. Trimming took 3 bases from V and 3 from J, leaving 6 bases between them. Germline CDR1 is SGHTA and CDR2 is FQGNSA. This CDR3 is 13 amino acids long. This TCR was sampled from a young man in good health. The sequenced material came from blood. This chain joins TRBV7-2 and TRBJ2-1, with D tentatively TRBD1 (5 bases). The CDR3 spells CASSFQGYNEQFF. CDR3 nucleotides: TGTGCCAGCAGCTTCCAGGGCTACAATGAGCAGTTCTTC.